The 14 T cell receptor beta chains in this list originate from one sample, sequenced in a study of T cells in Graves' hyperthyroidism and ophthalmopathy. Amplification of TCR beta CDR3 regions was performed using RNA transcripts as template. HTBI primers were the set used in a first-round RT-PCR of the TCR CDR3. TCRdb re-called the multiplex PCR reads through MiXCR, storing one row per CDR3 protein. The profile shows about 350,000 distinct CDR3 sequences, about a sixth of them singletons. The source material was blood. The receptors originated from a woman aged 25-40 years with Graves' hyperthyroidism that later progressed to Graves' ophthalmopathy.

In this sample, this clonotype turned up a few times. V and J are TRBV11-3 and TRBJ2-3; perhaps TRBD2 as D (6 bases). Germline values: CDR1 SGHNT, CDR2 YENEEA. V was pared by 5 bases and J by 5 bases, with 17 bases between. The CDR3 length is 15 residues. In DNA form, the CDR3 reads TGTGCCAGCAGCAGCCACCGGGGGATTGGAGATACGCAGTATTTT. Translated: CASSSHRGIGDTQYF.

This clonotype was seen many times. Here the CDR3 DNA reads TGTGCCAGCAGCTTTAGCGGACACACAGATACGCAGTATTTT. It yields the protein CASSFSGHTDTQYF. V usage is TRBV7-3 and J usage is TRBJ2-3, with D perhaps TRBD2 (6 bases). V was shortened by 3 bases and J by 2 bases, with 9 bases between the two germline ends. The germline CDR1 and CDR2 sequences are SGHTA and FQGTGA. This CDR3 is 14 amino acids long.

This clonotype has more than one count but fewer than ten. The rearrangement links TRBV29-1 to TRBJ2-1; 10 bases are shared with TRBD2. CDR3 length: 16 residues. J was trimmed by 9 bases and V by 1 base; bases with no gene match: 12. From germline, CDR1 is SQVTM and CDR2 ANQGSEA. Here the CDR3 DNA reads TGCAGCGTTGAAGGACTAGCGGGCGAAGATAACAGTGAGCAGTTCTTC. Translated: CSVEGLAGEDNSEQFF.

This clonotype has at least ten counts. The CDR3 region has the DNA TGCGCCAGCAGCCCCGGGGACGGAGCCTACACAGATACGCAGTATTTT. It specifies CASSPGDGAYTDTQYF. The rearrangement uses TRBV5-1 and TRBJ2-3; the D gene could be TRBD1 or TRBD2 (5 bases each). The CDR3 has 16 amino acids. V was shortened by 4 bases and J by 2 bases, with 17 bases between the two germline ends. The germline V gene encodes CDR1 SGHRS and CDR2 YFSETQ.

This clonotype was detected ten times or more. The rearrangement uses TRBV3-1 and TRBJ2-7, with 8 bases matching TRBD1. Trimming removed 3 bases from V and 2 bases from J; junction bases left unmatched: 3. This CDR3 has 14 amino acids. Germline V gene lookup returns CDR1 LGHDT and CDR2 YNNKEL (reference sequence). In nucleotides, the CDR3 is TGTGCCAGCAGCCATGGACAGGGACCCTACGAGCAGTACTTC. Amino acid sequence: CASSHGQGPYEQYF.

The chain links TRBV3-1 to TRBJ2-1; D might be TRBD1 or TRBD2, each matching 5 bases. Germline assignment: CDR1 LGHDT and CDR2 YNNKEL (reference sequence). The germline V and J ends were trimmed by 5 bases and 2 bases, with 16 bases remaining between them. CDR3 length: 16 amino acids. CDR3 DNA: TGTGCCAGCAGCTCGCGGACTCGGGGCACCTACAATGAGCAGTTCTTC. Translated, it gives CASSSRTRGTYNEQFF.

This clonotype was seen ten or more times. The chain carries TRBV3-1 and TRBJ1-2; tentative D call: TRBD1 (6 bases). The germline V and J ends were trimmed by 3 bases and 8 bases, with 19 bases remaining between them. Per germline, CDR1 LGHDT and CDR2 YNNKEL (reference sequence). The CDR3 is 15 amino acids. The CDR3 DNA reads as TGTGCCAGCAGCCACCCCCCTGGAGGGGGGGAGGGCTACACCTTC. Protein: CASSHPPGGGEGYTF.

This clonotype was counted at least ten times. The chain joins TRBV15 to TRBJ2-5, with 7 bases identical to TRBD1. V shed 3 bases and J 1 base; nucleotides not matched to a gene: 11. Per the germline V gene, CDR1 is LNHNV and CDR2 is YYDKDF (reference sequence). The CDR3 loop spans 17 amino acids. CDR3 coding DNA: TGTGCCACCAGCAGGCACCGAGGGACAGCGAGCCAAGAGACCCAGTACTTC. Translating gives CATSRHRGTASQETQYF. Full variable domain (outside the CDR3, taken from reference TRBV15 and TRBJ2-5): DAMVIQNPRYQVTQFGKPVTLSCSQTLNHNVMYWYQQKSSQAPKLLFHYYDKDFNNEADTPDNFQSRRPNTSFCFLDIRSPGLGDTAMYLCATSRHRGTASQETQYFGPGTRLLVL.

This clonotype was seen many times. The chain is built from TRBV27 and TRBJ2-3; TRBD2 matches 13 bases. Trimming removed 6 bases from V and 4 bases from J; junction bases left unmatched: 10. Germline loops: CDR1 MNHEY, CDR2 SMNVEV (reference sequence). This CDR3 has 17 residues. The CDR3 reads CASRVLPGLAGSDTQYF. In DNA form, the CDR3 reads TGTGCCAGCAGAGTTCTCCCGGGACTAGCGGGGTCAGATACGCAGTATTTT.

This clonotype was picked up a small number of times. This chain connects TRBV29-1 to TRBJ2-6; 8 bases agree with TRBD2. V trimming: 4 bases; J trimming: 1 base; junction bases outside the gene matches: 6. CDR1 is SQVTM, CDR2 ANQGSEA, per germline. This CDR3 has 16 residues. CDR3 region: CSVAGGGSSGANVLTF. The CDR3 nucleotides are TGCAGCGTTGCCGGGGGGGGCTCATCTGGGGCCAACGTCCTGACTTTC.

In its sample, this clonotype was seen many times. The chain couples TRBV27 to TRBJ2-7; D might be TRBD2 (6 bases). The CDR3 sequence is 14 residues long. V was pared by 3 bases and J by 5 bases, with 14 bases between. Germline V CDR1 and CDR2: MNHEY, SMNVEV (reference sequence). DNA of the CDR3: TGTGCCAGCAGTTTCGGGGGATCCTGGGACGAGCAGTACTTC. Translation gives CASSFGGSWDEQYF.

The rearrangement joins TRBV20-1 to TRBJ2-6; D is perhaps TRBD2 (6 bases). CDR3 length: 17 residues. Looked up from germline, CDR1 is DFQATT and CDR2 is SNEGSKA (reference sequence). V lost 0 bases, J lost 3 bases, and 15 bases lay in between. CDR3 in amino acids: CSARDWRVKSGANVLTF. In nucleotides, the CDR3 is TGCAGTGCTAGAGATTGGAGGGTGAAAAGTGGGGCCAACGTCCTGACTTTC.

The CDR3 DNA follows: TGTGCCAGCGGGCGGATGGCTAGCGGGGGGGGCGCAGAGACCCAGTACTTC. It is translated as CASGRMASGGGAETQYF. The chain uses TRBV6-1 and TRBJ2-5; 12 nucleotides align to TRBD2. The CDR3 length is 17 residues. Germline CDR1 reads MNHNS; CDR2 reads SASEGT. J lost 4 bases, V lost 8 bases, and 14 bases had no gene match.

This clonotype came up many times. The J gene is TRBJ2-5, the V gene TRBV18; a weak D match, TRBD1 (7 bases). The length of the CDR3 is 16 residues. The germline gives CDR1 KGHSH, CDR2 LQKENI. V shed 4 bases and J shed 1 base, with 16 bases lying between them. CDR3 amino acids: CASSLDRVGLQETQYF. The CDR3 nucleotides read TGTGCCAGCTCACTCGACAGGGTGGGACTCCAAGAGACCCAGTACTTC. Variable domain in full (rest from reference TRBV18 and TRBJ2-5): NAGVMQNPRHLVRRRGQEARLRCSPMKGHSHVYWYRQLPEEGLKFMVYLQKENIIDESGMPKERFSAEFPKEGPSILRIQQVVRGDSAAYFCASSLDRVGLQETQYFGPGTRLLVL.